This entry lists 25 T cell receptor beta chains sequenced from one sample in a study of cytomegalovirus exposure and HLA in healthy donors. PCR involved 60 Vbeta and 13 Jbeta primers. TCRdb's copy holds only in-frame clones and misses some; the assay was immunoSEQ multiplex PCR. The sample records tens of thousands of clones, around 75% being singletons. What was sequenced was PBMCs. The receptors were sampled from a man aged 35 to 55 in good health and CMV-seronegative.

The chain uses TRBV2 and TRBJ1-2, with D perhaps matching TRBD1 (6 bases). The germline V gene has CDR1 SNHLY and CDR2 FYNNEI. CDR3 size: 13 residues. Trimming removed 4 bases from V and 7 bases from J, with 13 bases in between. CDR3 amino acids: CASSGTQGTGYTF. The DNA for the CDR3 is TGTGCCAGCAGTGGCACCCAGGGGACTGGCTACACCTTC.

This clone is a singleton in its sample. The V gene is TRBV7-8, the J gene TRBJ1-1; 8 bases line up with TRBD1. The ends lost 4 bases at V and 7 bases at J; junction bases unmatched: 11. This CDR3 region has 15 residues. The germline CDR1 and CDR2 sequences are SGHVS and FQNEAQ. DNA of the CDR3: TGTGCCAGCAGCTCCGGACAGGGACACTCCCTTGAAGCTTTCTTT. Protein: CASSSGQGHSLEAFF.

J is TRBJ2-7 and V is TRBV27, with TRBD2 identical over 7 bases. Germline trimming cut 5 bases from V and 2 bases from J; bases unmatched to any gene: 15. Germline-derived CDR1 and CDR2 are MNHEY and SMNVEV (reference sequence). The CDR3 loop spans 17 amino acids. The CDR3: CASSRTRVAGGAYEQYF. Here the CDR3 DNA reads TGTGCCAGCAGTCGGACCAGAGTAGCGGGCGGGGCCTACGAGCAGTACTTC.

V and J are TRBV6-5 and TRBJ1-1, with D possibly matching TRBD1 (6 bases). CDR3 length: 15 residues. V was clipped by 6 bases and J by 2 bases, with 16 bases between them. CDR1 is MNHEY, CDR2 SVGAGI, per germline. The CDR3 loop reads CASSSGTFGNTEAFF. CDR3 in DNA: TGTGCCAGCAGCTCCGGGACATTCGGTAACACTGAAGCTTTCTTT.

This chain uses TRBV5-8 with TRBJ2-5, with TRBD1 matching over 9 bases. The germline V gene encodes CDR1 SGHTS and CDR2 YDEGEE. This CDR3 spans 15 amino acids. Unmatched junction bases numbered 4, after V lost 4 bases and J lost 0 bases. The CDR3 protein is CASSLYRGHQETQYF. The DNA of the CDR3 is TGTGCCAGCAGCCTATACAGGGGGCACCAAGAGACCCAGTACTTC.

V is TRBV5-1 and J is TRBJ1-5, with D possibly being TRBD1 (6 bases). CDR3 length: 15 amino acids. The germline V gene has CDR1 SGHRS and CDR2 YFSETQ. The ends were cut back, 3 bases at V and 3 bases at J, with 13 bases in the middle. CDR3 residues: CASSWAGANNQPQHF. The CDR3 region has the DNA TGCGCCAGCAGCTGGGCAGGGGCCAACAATCAGCCCCAGCATTTT.

The chain carries TRBV29-1 and TRBJ2-7, with 11 bases matching TRBD2. Germline V gene data show CDR1 as SQVTM and CDR2 as ANQGSEA. This CDR3 has 17 amino acids. V gave up 5 bases and J gave up 3 bases; unmatched junction bases: 15. The CDR3 loop is CSVLNFETGTSGYEQYF. The CDR3 DNA reads as TGCAGCGTTCTAAATTTCGAAACCGGGACTAGCGGCTACGAGCAGTACTTC.

The chain combines TRBV18 with TRBJ2-1, with D uncertain. CDR1 KGHSH and CDR2 LQKENI come from the germline V gene. The CDR3 has 11 amino acids. V was pared by 4 bases and J by 9 bases, with 7 bases between. The CDR3 region is CASSQSSEQFF. The CDR3 nucleotides read TGTGCCAGCTCACAATCGTCTGAGCAGTTCTTC.

The chain links TRBV30 to TRBJ2-2; 9 bases agree with TRBD2. V gave up 3 bases and J gave up 5 bases; unmatched junction bases: 4. Germline CDR1 reads GTSNPN; CDR2 reads SVGIG (reference sequence). This CDR3 has 14 amino acids. The CDR3 is CAWSRLAVTGELFF. The CDR3 DNA follows: TGTGCCTGGAGCCGACTAGCGGTGACCGGGGAGCTGTTTTTT.

This clone was detected only once. The V call is TRBV10-3, the J call TRBJ2-7; weak D call: TRBD1 (6 bases). V was clipped by 6 bases and J by 4 bases, with 19 bases between them. Germline CDR1 ENHRY, CDR2 SYGVKD. CDR3 length equals 15 residues. The CDR3 protein is CAISNREGMRYEQYF. CDR3 DNA: TGTGCCATCAGCAACAGGGAAGGGATGCGGTACGAGCAGTACTTC.

The V and J genes are TRBV6-5 and TRBJ2-7, with 9 bases identical to TRBD1. Trimming took 6 bases from V and 6 from J; bases not matched to a gene: 12. The CDR3 runs to 15 residues. Germline CDR1 and CDR2: MNHEY and SVGAGI. CDR3 sequence reads: CASRATGTGSREQYF. The CDR3 DNA follows: TGTGCCAGCAGAGCAACCGGGACAGGGTCCCGCGAGCAGTACTTC.

The gene calls are TRBV6-5 and TRBJ2-7; possible D gene TRBD1, 6 bases. The CDR3 extends over 14 amino acids. V shed 6 bases and J shed 0 bases, with 12 bases lying between them. From germline, CDR1 is MNHEY and CDR2 SVGAGI. CDR3 sequence reads: CASRRTVSSYEQYF. CDR3 nucleotides: TGTGCCAGCAGGAGGACAGTTAGCTCCTACGAGCAGTACTTC.

This clone was counted only a few times. The chain has TRBV4-1 and TRBJ1-4, with D maybe TRBD1 (6 bases). Trimming left V 0 bases short and J 1 base short, with 6 bases between. CDR1 and CDR2 (germline): MGHRA, YSYEKL. The CDR3 loop spans 15 amino acids. This CDR3 is CASSQEQGTNEKLFF. Written as DNA, the CDR3 is TGCGCCAGCAGCCAAGAACAGGGAACTAATGAAAAACTGTTTTTT.

J is TRBJ1-2 and V is TRBV6-5, with TRBD1 as a possible D gene (5 bases). There are 13 residues in the CDR3. V dropped 5 bases and J dropped 2 bases, with 9 bases sitting between them. Germline CDR1 is MNHEY and CDR2 is SVGAGI. CDR3 DNA: TGTGCCAGCAGTCAACAGGAGAACTATGGCTACACCTTC. Translating gives CASSQQENYGYTF.

This rearrangement joins TRBV6-6 to TRBJ1-4; 7 nucleotides match TRBD1. The ends lost 4 bases at V and 7 bases at J; junction bases unmatched: 3. CDR3 size: 13 residues. Germline CDR1 is MNHNY and CDR2 is SVGAGI (reference sequence). The CDR3 is CASSSGTVEKLFF. CDR3 DNA sequence: TGTGCCAGCAGTTCCGGGACAGTTGAAAAACTGTTTTTT.

The rearrangement links TRBV5-1 to TRBJ2-2, with 7 positions matching TRBD2. The CDR3 has 15 amino acids. Germline CDR1 and CDR2: SGHRS and YFSETQ. V was pared by 4 bases and J by 4 bases, with 7 bases of the junction left unmatched. In DNA form, the CDR3 reads TGCGCCAGCAGCACGACACTAGCGCCCACCGGGGAGCTGTTTTTT. Protein sequence: CASSTTLAPTGELFF. The whole variable domain, filled in from reference TRBV5-1 and TRBJ2-2, reads KAGVTQTPRYLIKTRGQQVTLSCSPISGHRSVSWYQQTPGQGLQFLFEYFSETQRNKGNFPGRFSGRQFSNSRSEMNVSTLELGDSALYLCASSTTLAPTGELFFGEGSRLTVL.

The rearrangement joins TRBV5-4 to TRBJ2-3, with TRBD1 identical over 9 bases. V lost 2 bases to trimming and J lost 4 bases; unmatched junction nucleotides: 8. From germline, CDR1 is SGHNT and CDR2 YYREEE (reference sequence). This CDR3 spans 16 amino acids. The CDR3 nucleotides read TGTGCCAGCAGCTTCCCGGGACAGGGAGTCCCAGATACGCAGTATTTT. Its translation: CASSFPGQGVPDTQYF. The full variable domain, its missing parts supplied by reference TRBV5-4 and TRBJ2-3, is ETGVTQSPTHLIKTRGQQVTLRCSSQSGHNTVSWYQQALGQGPQFIFQYYREEENGRGNFPPRFSGLQFPNYSSELNVNALELDDSALYLCASSFPGQGVPDTQYFGPGTRLTVL.

The chain joins TRBV7-3 to TRBJ1-2, with a weak D call TRBD1 (5 bases). Trimming left V 3 bases short and J 4 bases short, with 21 bases between. Germline lookup yields CDR1 SGHTA and CDR2 FQGTGA. This CDR3 is 17 amino acids long. CDR3 sequence reads: CASSLNWGELISYGYTF. CDR3 nucleotide sequence: TGTGCCAGCAGCTTGAATTGGGGGGAACTGATTAGCTATGGCTACACCTTC.

The chain uses TRBV2 and TRBJ2-3, with D possibly being TRBD2 (6 bases). CDR1 SNHLY and CDR2 FYNNEI come from the germline V gene. This CDR3 spans 14 amino acids. V shed 3 bases and J shed 2 bases, with 9 bases lying between them. The DNA of the CDR3 is TGTGCCAGCAGTGAGGTAGCGGTCACAGATACGCAGTATTTT. As protein: CASSEVAVTDTQYF.

V gene TRBV30 combines with J gene TRBJ2-2, with 9 bases identical to TRBD1. Losses at the gene ends were 2 bases for V and 7 bases for J; bases not matched to a gene: 14. The V gene's germline CDR1 is GTSNPN and CDR2 SVGIG (reference sequence). The CDR3 loop spans 17 amino acids. CDR3 sequence: CAWSYPWTGEAGGELFF. CDR3 nucleotides: TGTGCCTGGAGTTACCCCTGGACAGGGGAAGCGGGCGGGGAGCTGTTTTTT.

This chain uses TRBV5-1 with TRBJ2-1; the D is unclear. V lost 0 bases to trimming and J lost 0 bases, with 7 bases between them. The germline V gene encodes CDR1 SGHRS and CDR2 YFSETQ. The CDR3 contains 15 residues. CDR3 residues: CASSLDSSSYNEQFF. The CDR3 nucleotides read TGCGCCAGCAGCTTGGACTCGAGCTCCTACAATGAGCAGTTCTTC. Variable domain in full (rest from reference TRBV5-1 and TRBJ2-1): KAGVTQTPRYLIKTRGQQVTLSCSPISGHRSVSWYQQTPGQGLQFLFEYFSETQRNKGNFPGRFSGRQFSNSRSEMNVSTLELGDSALYLCASSLDSSSYNEQFFGPGTRLTVL.

The genes are TRBV7-9 and TRBJ1-5; D not resolved. The germline CDR1 and CDR2 sequences are SEHNR and FQNEAQ (reference sequence). Trimming removed 1 base from V and 6 bases from J, with 10 bases in between. The CDR3 totals 14 residues. The CDR3: CASSLGRSGQPQHF. DNA of the CDR3: TGTGCCAGCAGCTTAGGCAGGAGCGGTCAGCCCCAGCATTTT.

The V gene is TRBV20-1, the J gene TRBJ2-1; D uncertain. The germline V gene has CDR1 DFQATT and CDR2 SNEGSKA (reference sequence). The CDR3 extends over 10 amino acids. The V end was cut by 5 bases, the J end by 6 bases, with 5 bases between. Here the CDR3 DNA reads TGCAGTGCTGAGAGCAATGAGCAGTTCTTC. Its protein product is CSAESNEQFF.

The chain carries TRBV19 and TRBJ1-1; maybe TRBD1 (6 bases). Germline lookup yields CDR1 LNHDA and CDR2 SQIVND (reference sequence). The CDR3 covers 15 residues. V was trimmed by 5 bases and J by 3 bases, leaving 16 bases between them. CDR3 sequence (DNA): TGTGCCAGTAGTCTACAGGGTGGGTGGGACACTGAAGCTTTCTTT. This codes for CASSLQGGWDTEAFF.

V is TRBV4-1 and J is TRBJ2-3; D ambiguous. V gave up 0 bases and J gave up 1 base, with 11 bases separating them. This CDR3 is 16 amino acids long. Germline CDR1 and CDR2: MGHRA and YSYEKL. As DNA, the CDR3 is TGCGCCAGCAGCCAAGATACCGGGTACGGCACAGATACGCAGTATTTT. It translates to CASSQDTGYGTDTQYF.